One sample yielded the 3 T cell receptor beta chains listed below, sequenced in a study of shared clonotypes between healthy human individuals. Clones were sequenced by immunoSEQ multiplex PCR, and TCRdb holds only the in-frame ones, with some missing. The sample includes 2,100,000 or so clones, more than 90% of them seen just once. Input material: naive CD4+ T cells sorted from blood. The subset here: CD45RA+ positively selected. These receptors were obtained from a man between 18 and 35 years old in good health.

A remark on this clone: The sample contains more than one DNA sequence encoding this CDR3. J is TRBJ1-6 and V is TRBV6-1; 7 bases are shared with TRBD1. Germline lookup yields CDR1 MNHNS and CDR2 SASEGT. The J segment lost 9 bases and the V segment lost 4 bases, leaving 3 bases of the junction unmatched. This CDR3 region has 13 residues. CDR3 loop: CASSGTGVSPLHF. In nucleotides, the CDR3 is TGTGCCAGCAGTGGAACAGGGGTTTCACCCCTCCACTTT.

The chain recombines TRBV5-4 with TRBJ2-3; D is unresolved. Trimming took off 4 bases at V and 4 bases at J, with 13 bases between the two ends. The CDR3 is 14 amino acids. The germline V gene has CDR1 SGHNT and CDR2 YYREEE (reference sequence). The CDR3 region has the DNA TGTGCCAGCAGCCCTGGTGGGTTGGCAGATACGCAGTATTTT. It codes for CASSPGGLADTQYF.

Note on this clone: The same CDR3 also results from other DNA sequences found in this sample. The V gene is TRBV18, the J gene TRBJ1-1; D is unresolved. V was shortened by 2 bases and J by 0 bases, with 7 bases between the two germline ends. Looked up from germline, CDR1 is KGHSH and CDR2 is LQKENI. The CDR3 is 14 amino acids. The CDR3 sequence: CASSPSQVNTEAFF. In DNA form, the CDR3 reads TGTGCCAGCTCACCAAGCCAGGTGAACACTGAAGCTTTCTTT.